This T cell receptor (beta chain) was sequenced during a study of TIL therapy for anti-PD-1-resistant metastatic lung cancer. Study context: Tumor harvest preceded PD-1/PD-L1 blockade, followed by nivolumab treatment. Median tumor mutation burden was about 1.5 mutations per megabase.

After removal of 3 bases from V and 14 bases from J, the junction contained 13 bases not matched to a gene. Germline V CDR1 and CDR2: LNHDA, SQIVND (reference sequence). The CDR3 runs 15 residues. This sample's time point: pre-treatment sample, taken before nivolumab and TIL therapy. Sequencing used immunoSEQ v3. Survey-level samples got 2 million to 2.5 million read pairs; deep-level samples got roughly 4.5-6.5 million. The repertoire was sequenced with immunoSEQ multiplex PCR; TCRdb's copy has only in-frame clones and lacks some. The data hold some 37,000 clones, with 73% observed a single time. V and J are TRBV19 and TRBJ1-6; 7 nucleotides match TRBD1. The source was blood, collected at baseline. The sequence derives from a person between 25 and 79 years old with non-small cell lung cancer. CDR3 amino acids: CASSIAQGQPYTLHF. The CDR3 DNA follows: TGTGCCAGTAGTATCGCTCAGGGACAGCCTTATACCCTCCACTTT.